A single TCR beta chain is shown here with its context. The data are from a study of patients and donors after allogeneic stem cell transplantation. Germline lookup yields CDR1 MNHEY and CDR2 SVGEGT. The CDR3 spans 14 residues. V lost 9 bases, J lost 5 bases, and 16 bases lay in between. TCRdb re-called the RT-PCR reads with MiXCR, one entry per CDR3 protein. The sample carries hundreds of thousands of distinct CDR3 sequences, 13% to 15% recorded once. This sequence joins TRBV6-2 or TRBV6-3 and TRBJ2-2, with a tentative D call TRBD1 (5 bases). This receptor was taken from a human donor who was either an allogeneic HSCT recipient or a stem cell or donor lymphocyte infusion donor (not recorded which). It is not recorded whose cells these are; they may come from a transplant donor. The source material was blood, either unsorted or a sorted T cell fraction (not recorded which). The CDR3 sequence: CARPQGGETGELFF. The CDR3 DNA follows: TGTGCCAGACCGCAGGGTGGGGAAACCGGGGAGCTGTTTTTT.